The clone carrying this T cell receptor (beta chain) is a singleton in its sample. The data stem from a study of blood T cell repertoires in COVID-19. Study background: Researchers got acute and convalescent COVID-19 samples from the United States, Italy and Spain.

Produced via immunoSEQ multiplex PCR; TCRdb's table is partial and in-frame only. In the table there are 50,000 or so clones, roughly four fifths of which are singletons. The clonotype comes from a woman aged 55-69 years with acute or convalescent COVID-19. Sequencing was performed on peripheral blood.

The CDR3 DNA sequence: TGTGCCAGCAGCCCCAGCGTCGACTATGGCTACACCTTC. Its translation: CASSPSVDYGYTF. The chain has TRBV28 and TRBJ1-2, with D uncertain. CDR3 length equals 13 residues. With 6 bases removed from V and 3 bases from J, the gap between germline ends came to 11 bases. Germline loops: CDR1 MDHEN, CDR2 SYDVKM.